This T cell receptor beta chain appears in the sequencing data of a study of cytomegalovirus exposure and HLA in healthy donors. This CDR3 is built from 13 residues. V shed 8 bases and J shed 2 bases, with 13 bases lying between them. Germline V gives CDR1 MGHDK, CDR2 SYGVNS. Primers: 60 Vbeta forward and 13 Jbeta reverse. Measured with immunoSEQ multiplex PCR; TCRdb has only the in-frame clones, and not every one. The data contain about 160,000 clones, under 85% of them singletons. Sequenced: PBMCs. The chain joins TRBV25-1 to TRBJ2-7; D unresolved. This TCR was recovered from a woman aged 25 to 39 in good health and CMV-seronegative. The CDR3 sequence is CASPDEEAYEQYF. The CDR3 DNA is TGTGCCAGCCCTGACGAAGAGGCCTACGAGCAGTACTTC.